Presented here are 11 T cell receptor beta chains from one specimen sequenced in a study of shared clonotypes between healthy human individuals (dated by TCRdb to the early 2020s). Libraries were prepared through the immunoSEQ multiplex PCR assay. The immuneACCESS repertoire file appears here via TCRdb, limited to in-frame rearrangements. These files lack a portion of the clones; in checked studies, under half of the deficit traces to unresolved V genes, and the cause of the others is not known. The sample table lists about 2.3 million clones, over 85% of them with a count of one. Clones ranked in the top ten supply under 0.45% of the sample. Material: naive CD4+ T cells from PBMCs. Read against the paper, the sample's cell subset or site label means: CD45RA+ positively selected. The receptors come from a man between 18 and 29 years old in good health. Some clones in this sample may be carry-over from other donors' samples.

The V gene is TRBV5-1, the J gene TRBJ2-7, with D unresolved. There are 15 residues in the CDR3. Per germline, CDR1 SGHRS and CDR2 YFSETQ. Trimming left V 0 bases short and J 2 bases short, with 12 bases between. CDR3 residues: CASSLAPEQTYEQYF. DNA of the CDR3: TGCGCCAGCAGCTTGGCCCCAGAACAGACCTACGAGCAGTACTTC.

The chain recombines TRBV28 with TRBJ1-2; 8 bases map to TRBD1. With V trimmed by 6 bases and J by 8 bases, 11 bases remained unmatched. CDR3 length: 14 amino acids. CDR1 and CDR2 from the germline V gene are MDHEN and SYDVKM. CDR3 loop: CASRDRARGGGYTF. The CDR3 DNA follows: TGTGCCAGCAGGGACAGGGCAAGAGGAGGAGGCTACACCTTC.

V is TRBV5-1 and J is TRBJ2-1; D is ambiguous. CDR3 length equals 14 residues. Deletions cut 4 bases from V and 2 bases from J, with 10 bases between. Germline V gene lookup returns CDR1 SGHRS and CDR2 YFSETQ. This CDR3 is CASSPSRAYNEQFF. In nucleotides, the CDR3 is TGCGCCAGCAGCCCCTCACGGGCCTACAATGAGCAGTTCTTC.

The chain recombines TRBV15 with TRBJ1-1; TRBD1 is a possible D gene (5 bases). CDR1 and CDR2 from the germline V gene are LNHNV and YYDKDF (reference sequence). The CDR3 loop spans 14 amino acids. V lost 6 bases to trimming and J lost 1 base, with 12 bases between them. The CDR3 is CATRPGRWNTEAFF. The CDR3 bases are TGTGCCACCAGGCCGGGGCGTTGGAACACTGAAGCTTTCTTT. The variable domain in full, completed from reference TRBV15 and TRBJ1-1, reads DAMVIQNPRYQVTQFGKPVTLSCSQTLNHNVMYWYQQKSSQAPKLLFHYYDKDFNNEADTPDNFQSRRPNTSFCFLDIRSPGLGDTAMYLCATRPGRWNTEAFFGQGTRLTVV.

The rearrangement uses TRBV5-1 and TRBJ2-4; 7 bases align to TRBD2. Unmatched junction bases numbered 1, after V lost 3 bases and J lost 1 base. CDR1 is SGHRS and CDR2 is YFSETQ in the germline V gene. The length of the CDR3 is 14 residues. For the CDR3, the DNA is TGCGCCAGCAGCTGGGAGGGGGCCAAAAACATTCAGTACTTC. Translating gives CASSWEGAKNIQYF.

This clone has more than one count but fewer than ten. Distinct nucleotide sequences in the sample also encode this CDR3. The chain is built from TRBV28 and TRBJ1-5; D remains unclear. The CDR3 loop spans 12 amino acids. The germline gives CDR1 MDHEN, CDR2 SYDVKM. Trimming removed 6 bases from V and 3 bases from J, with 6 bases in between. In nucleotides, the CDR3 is TGTGCCAGCAGCTTAGCCAATCAGCCCCAGCATTTT. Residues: CASSLANQPQHF.

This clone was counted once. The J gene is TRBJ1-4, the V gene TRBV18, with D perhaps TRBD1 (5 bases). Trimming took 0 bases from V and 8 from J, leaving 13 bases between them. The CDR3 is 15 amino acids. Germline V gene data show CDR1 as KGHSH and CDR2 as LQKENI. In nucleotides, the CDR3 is TGTGCCAGCTCACCACCTGAGGGGCTACGGGAAAAACTGTTTTTT. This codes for CASSPPEGLREKLFF.

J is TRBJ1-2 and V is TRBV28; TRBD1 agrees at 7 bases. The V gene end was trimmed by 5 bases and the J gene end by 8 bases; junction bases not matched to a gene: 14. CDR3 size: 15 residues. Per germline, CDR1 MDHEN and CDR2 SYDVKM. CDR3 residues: CASSLEGAARAGYTF. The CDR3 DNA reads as TGTGCCAGCAGTCTAGAGGGGGCGGCCCGGGCCGGCTACACCTTC.

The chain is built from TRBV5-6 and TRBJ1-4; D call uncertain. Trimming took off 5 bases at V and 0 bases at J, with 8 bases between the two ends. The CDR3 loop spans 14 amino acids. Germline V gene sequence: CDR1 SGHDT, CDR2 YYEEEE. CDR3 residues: CASSTISTNEKLFF. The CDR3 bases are TGTGCCAGCAGTACAATCTCAACTAATGAAAAACTGTTTTTT.

CDR3 sequence (DNA): TGTGCCAGCAGCCAGCGTGCCGAGCAGTACTTC. It translates to CASSQRAEQYF. This chain joins TRBV14 and TRBJ2-7; the D is unclear. This CDR3 region has 11 residues. Per germline, CDR1 SGHDN and CDR2 FVKESK. The V end was cut by 3 bases, the J end by 6 bases, with 6 bases between.

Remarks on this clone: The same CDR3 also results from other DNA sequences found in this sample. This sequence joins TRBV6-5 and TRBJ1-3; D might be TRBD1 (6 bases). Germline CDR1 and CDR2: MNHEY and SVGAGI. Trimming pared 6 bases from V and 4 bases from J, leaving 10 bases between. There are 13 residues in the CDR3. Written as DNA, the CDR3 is TGTGCCAGCAGAGGTACAGGGGGAAACACCATATATTTT. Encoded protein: CASRGTGGNTIYF.